Listed here are 28 T cell receptor beta chains from one sample, sequenced in a study of blood T cell repertoires in COVID-19. Clones were sequenced by immunoSEQ multiplex PCR, and TCRdb holds only the in-frame ones, with some missing. The repertoire holds 200,000 to 250,000 clones, with 82% as singletons. Source material: PBMCs or T cells enriched from blood (not recorded which). Source of these receptors: a woman aged 60 to 75 who had recovered from COVID-19.

CDR3 DNA sequence: TGTGCCAGCAGCATCCAGGGAGGGGGGGGCCGCCGGTACGAGCAGTACTTC. Protein: CASSIQGGGGRRYEQYF. The V call is TRBV3-1 (or the pseudogene TRBV3-2), the J call TRBJ2-7; possibly TRBD2 for D (7 bases). Germline V gives CDR1 LGHDT, CDR2 YNNKEL (reference sequence). V lost 5 bases, J lost 4 bases, and 24 bases lay in between. CDR3 size: 17 residues.

V usage is TRBV19 and J usage is TRBJ2-3; D is undetermined. In germline, CDR1 is LNHDA, CDR2 SQIVND (reference sequence). CDR3 length equals 13 residues. With 3 bases removed from V and 0 bases from J, the gap between germline ends came to 4 bases. The CDR3 here is CASSIPSTDTQYF. As DNA, the CDR3 is TGTGCCAGTAGTATCCCGAGCACAGATACGCAGTATTTT.

V is TRBV11-1 and J is TRBJ2-6; maybe TRBD2 (5 bases). CDR1 is SGHAT, CDR2 FQDESV, per germline (reference sequence). CDR3 size: 16 residues. The germline V and J ends were trimmed by 1 base and 0 bases, with 7 bases remaining between them. The CDR3 loop is CASSLVLGSGANVLTF. CDR3 sequence (DNA): TGTGCCAGCAGCTTAGTACTAGGCTCTGGGGCCAACGTCCTGACTTTC.

A single count supports this clone. The chain carries TRBV7-9 and TRBJ1-4; a weak D match, TRBD1 (6 bases). V shed 1 base and J shed 8 bases, with 17 bases lying between them. CDR1 and CDR2 (germline): SEHNR, FQNEAQ (reference sequence). This CDR3 is 16 amino acids long. The DNA of the CDR3 is TGTGCCAGCAGCTTAGATAGTACAGGGTTACGCGAAAAACTGTTTTTT. Translation: CASSLDSTGLREKLFF.

This sequence joins TRBV5-1 and TRBJ1-2; the D gene is possibly TRBD1 (6 bases). Germline CDR1 reads SGHRS; CDR2 reads YFSETQ. This CDR3 has 13 amino acids. The germline V and J ends were trimmed by 2 bases and 8 bases, with 13 bases remaining between them. In DNA, the CDR3 is TGCGCCAGCAGCTTTAACAGGGTCGGGGGCTACACCTTC. Translated: CASSFNRVGGYTF.

The chain couples TRBV2 to TRBJ1-5, with TRBD1 as a possible D gene (5 bases). Trimming took off 2 bases at V and 1 base at J, with 9 bases between the two ends. The CDR3 totals 15 residues. Germline CDR1 reads SNHLY; CDR2 reads FYNNEI. The CDR3 reads CASSEFRQSNQPQHF. The CDR3 region has the DNA TGTGCCAGCAGTGAATTTCGACAGAGCAATCAGCCCCAGCATTTT.

The chain uses TRBV18 and TRBJ2-7; D gene uncertain. Germline V gene lookup returns CDR1 KGHSH and CDR2 LQKENI. The CDR3 covers 14 residues. The germline V and J ends were trimmed by 4 bases and 1 base, with 11 bases remaining between them. The DNA of the CDR3 is TGTGCCAGCTCACGGGCTGCTGGATCCTACGAGCAGTACTTC. Translated: CASSRAAGSYEQYF.

The chain uses TRBV19 and TRBJ1-1; D ambiguous. The CDR3 length is 14 residues. Looked up from germline, CDR1 is LNHDA and CDR2 is SQIVND (reference sequence). Trimming cost V 3 bases and J 2 bases, with 10 bases left between them. The CDR3 nucleotides are TGTGCCAGTAGTATGATACAGACAAACACTGAAGCTTTCTTT. Its translation is CASSMIQTNTEAFF.

The rearrangement uses TRBV5-4 and TRBJ2-5, with TRBD1 as a possible D gene (6 bases). Trimming removed 0 bases from V and 6 bases from J, with 12 bases in between. The CDR3 is 14 residues long. Germline CDR1 and CDR2: SGHNT and YYREEE (reference sequence). CDR3 loop: CASSLAGTLQTQYF. The CDR3, as DNA: TGTGCCAGCAGCTTGGCGGGGACATTGCAGACCCAGTACTTC.

The J gene is TRBJ1-1, the V gene TRBV20-1; unclear D gene. The CDR3 has 11 amino acids. Trimming took 4 bases from V and 9 from J, leaving 12 bases between them. Looked up from germline, CDR1 is DFQATT and CDR2 is SNEGSKA (reference sequence). CDR3: CSATSGTKAFF. The DNA of the CDR3 is TGCAGTGCTACCTCTGGAACTAAAGCTTTCTTT.

The CDR3 bases are TGTGCCAGTAGCGGACAGGCGGGAGGTCAGCCCCAGCATTTT. This encodes CASSGQAGGQPQHF. The chain employs TRBV19 and TRBJ1-5; the match to TRBD1 covers 7 bases. With V trimmed by 6 bases and J by 6 bases, 8 bases remained unmatched. This CDR3 comprises 14 residues. Germline V gives CDR1 LNHDA, CDR2 SQIVND (reference sequence).

The chain joins TRBV3-1 (or the pseudogene TRBV3-2) to TRBJ2-3, with 14 bases identical to TRBD2. The V segment lost 4 bases and the J segment 3 bases; nucleotides outside the gene matches: 6. The V gene's germline CDR1 is LGHDT and CDR2 YNNKEL (reference sequence). The CDR3 is 17 residues long. In nucleotides, the CDR3 is TGTGCCAGCAGCCCCGGGACTAGCGGGAGTACGACAGATACGCAGTATTTT. Translating gives CASSPGTSGSTTDTQYF.

The rearrangement uses TRBV11-2 and TRBJ1-1; D ambiguous. Germline V CDR1 and CDR2: SGHAT, FQNNGV. CDR3 length: 14 residues. V was shortened by 0 bases and J by 4 bases, with 9 bases between the two germline ends. CDR3 amino acids: CASSLEWRVTEAFF. The CDR3, as DNA: TGTGCCAGCAGCTTAGAATGGAGGGTCACTGAAGCTTTCTTT.

This sequence joins TRBV18 and TRBJ2-7; the match to TRBD2 covers 8 bases. This CDR3 is built from 15 residues. Germline V CDR1 and CDR2: KGHSH, LQKENI. The J segment lost 4 bases and the V segment lost 3 bases, leaving 8 bases of the junction unmatched. The CDR3 DNA follows: TGTGCCAGCTCACCGCAAGGGACTAGTAAATACGAGCAGTACTTC. Encoded protein: CASSPQGTSKYEQYF. The variable domain in full, completed from reference TRBV18 and TRBJ2-7, reads NAGVMQNPRHLVRRRGQEARLRCSPMKGHSHVYWYRQLPEEGLKFMVYLQKENIIDESGMPKERFSAEFPKEGPSILRIQQVVRGDSAAYFCASSPQGTSKYEQYFGPGTRLTVT.

The chain is built from TRBV7-9 and TRBJ1-4, with a weak D call TRBD1 (5 bases). V was pared by 5 bases and J by 5 bases, with 12 bases between. Per germline, CDR1 SEHNR and CDR2 FQNEAQ (reference sequence). The CDR3 covers 14 residues. In DNA form, the CDR3 reads TGTGCCAGCAGCCAACAGGTCGTGAATGAAAAACTGTTTTTT. It specifies CASSQQVVNEKLFF.

This clone occurred once. This sequence joins TRBV3-1 (or the pseudogene TRBV3-2) and TRBJ2-1; TRBD2 matches 7 bases. Trimming removed 5 bases from V and 7 bases from J; junction bases left unmatched: 14. Germline lookup yields CDR1 LGHDT and CDR2 YNNKEL (reference sequence). The CDR3 spans 16 residues. In nucleotides, the CDR3 is TGTGCCAGCAGCAGAATGGTCCCGGGAGCGGGGAATGAGCAGTTCTTC. It encodes CASSRMVPGAGNEQFF.

This chain joins TRBV10-2 and TRBJ1-1; the match to TRBD1 covers 9 bases. The germline V gene encodes CDR1 WSHSY and CDR2 SAAADI. After removal of 7 bases from V and 4 bases from J, the junction contained 4 bases not matched to a gene. There are 13 residues in the CDR3. Written as DNA, the CDR3 is TGCGCCAGCAATCTGGACAGGGGCACTGAAGCTTTCTTT. It encodes CASNLDRGTEAFF.

This clone was detected only once. The rearrangement joins TRBV6-5 to TRBJ2-7; tentatively, D is TRBD1 (7 bases). CDR3 size: 14 residues. Germline loops: CDR1 MNHEY, CDR2 SVGAGI. The germline V and J ends were trimmed by 6 bases and 6 bases, with 18 bases remaining between them. CDR3 loop: CASRGGDREGEQYF. The CDR3 nucleotides are TGTGCCAGCAGGGGGGGAGACAGGGAAGGCGAGCAGTACTTC.

The chain employs TRBV7-9 and TRBJ1-1; possibly TRBD1 for D (5 bases). Per the germline V gene, CDR1 is SEHNR and CDR2 is FQNEAQ (reference sequence). The CDR3 totals 13 residues. Between the trimmed V and J ends, which lost 5 bases and 4 bases, there was a span of 11 bases. CDR3 residues: CASSPDSITEAFF. The CDR3 DNA sequence: TGTGCCAGCAGCCCAGACAGCATCACTGAAGCTTTCTTT.

V gene TRBV7-2 combines with J gene TRBJ1-4; TRBD1 might be the D (5 bases). This CDR3 spans 14 amino acids. V lost 4 bases and J 7 bases, leaving 13 bases between the germline ends. Germline CDR1 and CDR2: SGHTA and FQGNSA. CDR3 sequence (DNA): TGTGCCAGCAGCTCCATTGGGGGGACTGAAAAACTGTTTTTT. Its translation is CASSSIGGTEKLFF.

In this sample, this clone turned up many times. V is TRBV10-3 and J is TRBJ1-6, with D unresolved. The CDR3 totals 17 residues. CDR1 ENHRY and CDR2 SYGVKD come from the germline V gene. The germline V and J ends were trimmed by 7 bases and 0 bases, with 16 bases remaining between them. This chain's CDR3 is CAIKGGEGGSYNSPLHF. The CDR3 DNA follows: TGTGCCATCAAGGGCGGGGAAGGTGGCTCCTATAATTCACCCCTCCACTTT.

This chain joins TRBV2 and TRBJ2-5; D is unresolved. Germline V gene data show CDR1 as SNHLY and CDR2 as FYNNEI. CDR3 length equals 15 residues. The V gene lost 3 bases and the J gene lost 7 bases, with 18 bases spanning the gap. The CDR3 DNA reads TGTGCCAGCAGTGACACGGCGGCTTCTTGGATGACCCAGTACTTC. As protein: CASSDTAASWMTQYF.

V is TRBV7-9 and J is TRBJ1-1; tentatively, D is TRBD1 (5 bases). Germline V gene data show CDR1 as SEHNR and CDR2 as FQNEAQ (reference sequence). The CDR3 totals 14 residues. V was trimmed by 3 bases and J by 3 bases, leaving 11 bases between them. The CDR3 loop is CASSFTRGDTEAFF. The CDR3 DNA follows: TGTGCCAGCAGCTTTACCCGGGGGGACACTGAAGCTTTCTTT.

The chain links TRBV11-2 to TRBJ1-1; no clear D. Trimming removed 1 base at V and 10 bases at J, with 10 bases between. This CDR3 has 12 amino acids. Germline loops: CDR1 SGHAT, CDR2 FQNNGV. The CDR3 here is CASSLVRVRAFF. The CDR3 DNA reads as TGTGCCAGCAGCTTAGTCCGGGTGAGAGCTTTCTTT.

The chain is built from TRBV11-2 and TRBJ2-1; tentative D call: TRBD2 (5 bases). The CDR3 runs to 15 residues. Germline CDR1 reads SGHAT; CDR2 reads FQNNGV. V was cut by 0 bases and J by 5 bases, with 11 bases left in between. In nucleotides, the CDR3 is TGTGCCAGCAGCTTAGAGTTTGGTAGCGACAATGAGCAGTTCTTC. Residues: CASSLEFGSDNEQFF.

The chain carries TRBV12-5 and TRBJ1-2; TRBD1 agrees at 8 bases. The CDR3 has 15 residues. V lost 2 bases and J lost 7; bases outside the gene matches: 9. Germline V gene sequence: CDR1 LGHNT, CDR2 FRNRAP. The CDR3 DNA reads as TGTGCTAGTGGTTTGACACCTAACAGGGGGTCTGGCTACACCTTC. Amino acid sequence: CASGLTPNRGSGYTF.

The chain has TRBV29-1 and TRBJ1-1, with 7 bases aligning to TRBD1. V was clipped by 8 bases and J by 1 base; unmatched bases: 7. Germline lookup yields CDR1 SQVTM and CDR2 ANQGSEA. The CDR3 consists of 13 residues. As DNA, the CDR3 is TGCAGCCTACAGGGGAAGGGGAACACTGAAGCTTTCTTT. Residues: CSLQGKGNTEAFF.

This clone was observed a single time. The chain employs TRBV2 and TRBJ1-2; no reliable D call. V dropped 3 bases and J dropped 0 bases, with 8 bases sitting between them. This CDR3 region has 14 residues. Looked up from germline, CDR1 is SNHLY and CDR2 is FYNNEI. The CDR3 here is CASSELNPNYGYTF. CDR3 DNA: TGTGCCAGCAGTGAGCTAAACCCTAACTATGGCTACACCTTC.